Below, 24 T cell receptor beta chains from the same sample are listed, as sequenced in a study of blood T cell repertoires in COVID-19 (dated by TCRdb to the early 2020s). Receptor libraries were prepared by the immunoSEQ multiplex PCR assay. Held by TCRdb, this immuneACCESS table contains in-frame sequences only and omits some clones. Under half of the omission traces to an unresolved V gene where checked; the cause of the rest is unknown. The sample table contains a few hundred thousand clones; only one count was recorded for about 90% of them. The top ten clonotypes cover 2.1% of the sample. Specimen: peripheral blood. Receptors were obtained from a woman aged 55-70 years with COVID-19, enrolled during active disease.

The chain recombines TRBV10-3 with TRBJ1-5, with 9 positions matching TRBD1. This CDR3 has 15 residues. Trimming cost V 4 bases and J 3 bases; bases outside gene matches: 4. Germline CDR1 ENHRY, CDR2 SYGVKD. CDR3 DNA: TGTGCCATCAGTGGGGACAGGGTATCCAATCAGCCCCAGCATTTT. Amino acid sequence: CAISGDRVSNQPQHF.

The rearrangement links TRBV11-2 to TRBJ1-6; 9 bases are shared with TRBD1. V lost 5 bases and J lost 8; bases outside the gene matches: 4. The germline V gene has CDR1 SGHAT and CDR2 FQNNGV. The CDR3 sequence is 14 residues long. The CDR3 region is CASSQRQGDSPLHF. The DNA for the CDR3 is TGTGCCAGCAGCCAAAGACAGGGGGATTCACCCCTCCACTTT.

The chain employs TRBV6-6 and TRBJ1-3; the D is unclear. CDR1 is MNHNY, CDR2 SVGAGI, per germline (reference sequence). The CDR3 spans 10 residues. V was trimmed by 6 bases and J by 6 bases, leaving 3 bases between them. The CDR3 DNA reads as TGTGCCAGCAGCTCAAACACCATATATTTT. This codes for CASSSNTIYF.

The CDR3 DNA reads as TGTGCCAGCATCAGTAGGGAAGGGAGGAACACTGAAGCTTTCTTT. Encoded protein: CASISREGRNTEAFF. The chain has TRBV7-8 and TRBJ1-1; D unresolved. CDR1 is SGHVS, CDR2 FQNEAQ, per germline. The CDR3 consists of 15 residues. V lost 7 bases and J lost 1, with 16 bases in between.

The gene calls are TRBV19 and TRBJ2-2, with 9 bases identical to TRBD1. Germline-derived CDR1 and CDR2 are LNHDA and SQIVND (reference sequence). J lost 4 bases, V lost 7 bases, and 7 bases had no gene match. The length of the CDR3 is 15 residues. The CDR3 is CASTRTGVGTGELFF. DNA of the CDR3: TGTGCCAGTACCCGGACAGGGGTCGGCACCGGGGAGCTGTTTTTT. The entire variable domain, with the rest obtained from reference TRBV19 and TRBJ2-2, is as follows: DGGITQSPKYLFRKEGQNVTLSCEQNLNHDAMYWYRQDPGQGLRLIYYSQIVNDFQKGDIAEGYSVSREKKESFPLTVTSAQKNPTAFYLCASTRTGVGTGELFFGEGSRLTVL.

The CDR3 DNA reads TGCGCCAGCAGTCAATTCAGTAGCGGGGACCCAGATACGCAGTATTTT. Translating it yields CASSQFSSGDPDTQYF. The chain joins TRBV23-1 to TRBJ2-3; 8 bases fit TRBD2. TRBV23-1 has ORF status, its function being uncertain. The CDR3 loop spans 16 amino acids. V was pared by 1 base and J by 4 bases, with 7 bases of the junction left unmatched.

The chain links TRBV19 to TRBJ1-2, with D unclear. The CDR3 totals 15 residues. Germline V lookup: CDR1 LNHDA, CDR2 SQIVND (reference sequence). V dropped 7 bases and J dropped 1 base, with 16 bases sitting between them. For the CDR3, the DNA is TGTGCCAGTACCCCTAGGCGAGCCAGTAACTATGGCTACACCTTC. Its protein product is CASTPRRASNYGYTF.

The V gene is TRBV7-6, the J gene TRBJ2-6; the D gene is possibly TRBD2 (6 bases). Trimming took 3 bases from V and 3 from J, leaving 15 bases between them. The germline CDR1 and CDR2 sequences are SGHVS and FNYEAQ. CDR3 length equals 17 residues. Here the CDR3 DNA reads TGTGCCAGCAGCTTCCGGCTGGCGGGGCTTGGGGCCAACGTCCTGACTTTC. It is translated as CASSFRLAGLGANVLTF. The entire variable domain, with the rest obtained from reference TRBV7-6 and TRBJ2-6, is as follows: GAGVSQSPRYKVTKRGQDVALRCDPISGHVSLYWYRQALGQGPEFLTYFNYEAQQDKSGLPNDRFSAERPEGSISTLTIQRTEQRDSAMYRCASSFRLAGLGANVLTFGAGSRLTVL.

The chain couples TRBV19 to TRBJ2-3; D is perhaps TRBD2 (7 bases). Germline assignment: CDR1 LNHDA and CDR2 SQIVND (reference sequence). This CDR3 has 17 amino acids. The germline V and J ends were trimmed by 1 base and 4 bases, with 18 bases remaining between them. The CDR3 sequence is CASSIGLGAGASDTQYF. CDR3 DNA sequence: TGTGCCAGTAGTATAGGTCTCGGGGCGGGGGCATCAGATACGCAGTATTTT. The full variable domain, completed using reference TRBV19 and TRBJ2-3, is DGGITQSPKYLFRKEGQNVTLSCEQNLNHDAMYWYRQDPGQGLRLIYYSQIVNDFQKGDIAEGYSVSREKKESFPLTVTSAQKNPTAFYLCASSIGLGAGASDTQYFGPGTRLTVL.

The chain has TRBV7-9 and TRBJ1-2, with 11 bases matching TRBD1. Germline CDR1 and CDR2: SEHNR and FQNEAQ (reference sequence). This CDR3 has 19 amino acids. After removal of 2 bases from V and 4 bases from J, the junction contained 15 bases not matched to a gene. The CDR3 sequence: CASSLSRGGQGDVVYGYTF. DNA for the CDR3: TGTGCCAGCAGCTTAAGTCGTGGGGGACAGGGGGATGTAGTCTATGGCTACACCTTC.

This clone was seen a handful of times. This chain links TRBV27 with TRBJ1-2; tentative D call: TRBD1 (5 bases). The V and J ends lost 2 bases and 4 bases respectively, with 5 bases between them. Looked up from germline, CDR1 is MNHEY and CDR2 is SMNVEV (reference sequence). This CDR3 is built from 12 residues. Here the CDR3 DNA reads TGTGCCAGCAGTTTACAGGGCTATGGCTACACCTTC. This encodes CASSLQGYGYTF.

The V gene is TRBV29-1, the J gene TRBJ2-3, with D possibly TRBD1 on 6 matching bases. The length of the CDR3 is 13 residues. Germline CDR1 reads SQVTM; CDR2 reads ANQGSEA. The V and J ends lost 3 bases and 6 bases respectively, with 13 bases between them. The CDR3 DNA reads TGCAGCGTTGAGATGGCTCAGGGGGATACGCAGTATTTT. Its translation is CSVEMAQGDTQYF.

This chain joins TRBV6-2 or TRBV6-3 and TRBJ1-1, with 7 nucleotides matching TRBD1. V lost 2 bases to trimming and J lost 3 bases; unmatched junction nucleotides: 12. The germline V gene has CDR1 MNHEY and CDR2 SVGEGT. This CDR3 comprises 17 residues. CDR3 region: CASSYESGTVGYTEAFF. CDR3 in DNA: TGTGCCAGCAGTTACGAATCGGGGACAGTGGGTTACACTGAAGCTTTCTTT.

The chain links TRBV7-8 to TRBJ1-3, with a weak D call TRBD1 (6 bases). Trimming shortened V by 5 bases and J by 1 base, and 9 bases separated the two germline ends. Per germline, CDR1 SGHVS and CDR2 FQNEAQ. The CDR3 loop spans 14 amino acids. The CDR3: CASSPGTSGNTIYF. CDR3 DNA: TGTGCCAGCAGCCCTGGGACATCTGGAAACACCATATATTTT.

The count of this clone is one. The chain combines TRBV11-2 with TRBJ2-2; 8 nucleotides match TRBD1. Trimming at V came to 4 bases and at J to 0 bases, leaving 4 bases not matched to a gene. Germline V gene lookup returns CDR1 SGHAT and CDR2 FQNNGV. The CDR3 loop spans 16 amino acids. The CDR3 bases are TGTGCCAGCAGCTCAGGGGACAGGACGAACACCGGGGAGCTGTTTTTT. Translating gives CASSSGDRTNTGELFF. Complete variable domain (other parts from reference TRBV11-2 and TRBJ2-2): EAGVAQSPRYKIIEKRQSVAFWCNPISGHATLYWYQQILGQGPKLLIQFQNNGVVDDSQLPKDRFSAERLKGVDSTLKIQPAKLEDSAVYLCASSSGDRTNTGELFFGEGSRLTVL.

V gene TRBV4-3 combines with J gene TRBJ1-2, with TRBD1 matching 7 bases. This CDR3 contains 17 residues. CDR1 and CDR2 from the germline V gene are LGHNA and YSLEER. The V segment lost 3 bases and the J segment 4 bases; nucleotides outside the gene matches: 14. The CDR3 sequence is CASSQADRVDLSYGYTF. As DNA, the CDR3 is TGCGCCAGCAGCCAGGCCGACAGGGTGGATTTGTCCTATGGCTACACCTTC.

The J gene is TRBJ1-6, the V gene TRBV11-2; D gene ambiguous. The CDR3 has 16 residues. CDR1 SGHAT and CDR2 FQNNGV come from the germline V gene. Trimming pared 1 base from V and 0 bases from J, leaving 7 bases between. The CDR3 sequence: CASSLVVSSYNSPLHF. CDR3 nucleotide sequence: TGTGCCAGCAGCTTAGTTGTTAGCTCCTATAATTCACCCCTCCACTTT.

This chain connects TRBV3-1 (or the pseudogene TRBV3-2) to TRBJ1-5; D may be TRBD1 (5 bases). The CDR3 totals 12 residues. Germline CDR1 LGHDT, CDR2 YNNKEL (reference sequence). The V end lost 2 bases, the J end lost 11 bases, and 10 bases lay between the germline ends. The CDR3 DNA reads as TGTGCCAGCAGCCAATCCCAGGGATCCCAGCATTTT. Its protein is CASSQSQGSQHF.

V usage is TRBV10-3 and J usage is TRBJ1-5; 7 bases line up with TRBD1. From germline, CDR1 is ENHRY and CDR2 SYGVKD. The CDR3 length is 13 residues. Trimming at V came to 8 bases and at J to 3 bases, leaving 4 bases not matched to a gene. CDR3 sequence: CAIGGQDNQPQHF. In DNA, the CDR3 is TGTGCCATCGGCGGACAGGACAATCAGCCCCAGCATTTT.

The chain links TRBV5-1 to TRBJ1-3; D possibly corresponds to TRBD1 (5 bases). V was shortened by 0 bases and J by 4 bases, with 8 bases between the two germline ends. This CDR3 comprises 14 residues. CDR1 is SGHRS, CDR2 YFSETQ, per germline. CDR3 residues: CASSLEGSGNTIYF. In nucleotides, the CDR3 is TGCGCCAGCAGCTTGGAGGGGTCAGGAAACACCATATATTTT.

V is TRBV24-1 and J is TRBJ2-3; 7 bases fit TRBD1. Trimming at V came to 7 bases and at J to 3 bases, leaving 12 bases not matched to a gene. Per the germline V gene, CDR1 is KGHDR and CDR2 is SFDVKD. The CDR3 extends over 16 amino acids. CDR3 in amino acids: CATSAAPGQSTDTQYF. As DNA, the CDR3 is TGTGCCACCAGCGCCGCACCGGGACAGAGTACAGATACGCAGTATTTT.

The rearrangement uses TRBV11-2 and TRBJ2-1; D ambiguous. Germline-derived CDR1 and CDR2 are SGHAT and FQNNGV. The CDR3 loop spans 15 amino acids. V was pared by 5 bases and J by 2 bases, with 13 bases between. The CDR3 loop reads CASSKPDGPYNEQFF. The CDR3 DNA sequence: TGTGCCAGCAGCAAACCGGATGGGCCCTACAATGAGCAGTTCTTC. The full variable domain, its missing parts supplied by reference TRBV11-2 and TRBJ2-1, is EAGVAQSPRYKIIEKRQSVAFWCNPISGHATLYWYQQILGQGPKLLIQFQNNGVVDDSQLPKDRFSAERLKGVDSTLKIQPAKLEDSAVYLCASSKPDGPYNEQFFGPGTRLTVL.

The rearrangement joins TRBV11-2 to TRBJ1-3, with D unresolved. The CDR3 totals 18 residues. The germline V gene encodes CDR1 SGHAT and CDR2 FQNNGV. V lost 0 bases, J lost 0 bases, and 15 bases lay in between. The CDR3 region has the DNA TGTGCCAGCAGCTTAGAACCCCCGTCGGGTAACTCTGGAAACACCATATATTTT. As protein: CASSLEPPSGNSGNTIYF.

The chain joins TRBV20-1 to TRBJ2-1, with 8 nucleotides matching TRBD1. The V segment lost 1 base and the J segment 15 bases; nucleotides outside the gene matches: 5. Germline loops: CDR1 DFQATT, CDR2 SNEGSKA (reference sequence). This CDR3 is built from 11 residues. CDR3 region: CSARADRESFF. CDR3 DNA: TGCAGTGCTAGAGCGGACAGGGAGTCGTTCTTC.